This TCR beta chain was profiled in a study of shared clonotypes between healthy human individuals. Study conclusions and caveats: Generation probabilities were higher for clonotypes shared across all four sorted-subset donors than for unshared ones. Some naive CD4 clonotypes, roughly 5%, turned up in common across several donors.

Several immunoSEQ plates held equal portions of the genomic DNA taken from each subset. The repertoire was sequenced with immunoSEQ multiplex PCR; TCRdb's copy has only in-frame clones and lacks some. The repertoire holds a few million clones, with just over 90% as singletons. With respect to this clone: The antigen remains unidentified.

Adult donors, all healthy and HIV-negative, had no recent acute infections or vaccinations. Germline-derived CDR1 and CDR2 are SEHNR and FQNEAQ (reference sequence). Between the trimmed V and J ends, which lost 3 bases and 2 bases, there was a span of 12 bases. The CDR3 has 15 residues. The specimen was naive CD4+ T cells sorted from blood. Subset specified: CD45RA+ positively selected. This clonotype originated in a man between 18 and 29 years old in good health. This chain uses TRBV7-9 with TRBJ2-3; D may be TRBD2 (5 bases). The CDR3 coding sequence is TGTGCCAGCAGCTTTGCCGGGGTTAACACAGATACGCAGTATTTT. Translated: CASSFAGVNTDTQYF. Using reference TRBV7-9 and TRBJ2-3 for the parts outside the CDR3, the full variable domain is DTGVSQNPRHKITKRGQNVTFRCDPISEHNRLYWYRQTLGQGPEFLTYFQNEAQLEKSRLLSDRFSAERPKGSFSTLEIQRTEQGDSAMYLCASSFAGVNTDTQYFGPGTRLTVL.